This is a list of T cell receptor beta chains from one sample in a study of blood T cell repertoires in COVID-19. Produced via immunoSEQ multiplex PCR; TCRdb's table is partial and in-frame only. This sample carries approximately 50,000 clones, 86% of them seen once, and the ten largest clones take 20% to 25%. The sample consisted of peripheral blood. The receptors were sampled from a woman older than 75 with acute or convalescent COVID-19. Each CDR3 is given with its conserved first and last residue. Fields, in order: D gene, clone size, V gene, J gene, CDR3 protein, CDR3 DNA. D genes are given only for firm matches. Clone size is given for some rows only: seen once, a few or many times, or a class if the clone is expanded.

TRBD1,.,TRBV7-9,TRBJ2-2,CASRRDRMNTGELFF,TGTGCCAGCAGGAGGGACAGGATGAACACCGGGGAGCTGTTTTTT
.,.,TRBV19,TRBJ2-2,CASKEGSVYTGELFF,TGTGCCAGTAAAGAGGGTTCGGTATACACCGGGGAGCTGTTTTTT
.,.,TRBV19,TRBJ1-5,CASSSGKPQHF,TGTGCCAGTAGTTCAGGAAAGCCCCAGCATTTT
.,.,TRBV9,TRBJ2-1,CASSVAEGLGNEQFF,TGTGCCAGCAGCGTAGCTGAGGGACTGGGCAATGAGCAGTTCTTC
.,once,TRBV2,TRBJ2-6,CASSGGRNSGANVLTF,TGTGCCAGCAGTGGGGGGCGTAACTCTGGGGCCAACGTCCTGACTTTC
TRBD1,.,TRBV10-3,TRBJ1-5,CAISDKGTGYQPQHF,TGTGCCATCAGTGATAAAGGGACAGGCTATCAGCCCCAGCATTTT
TRBD1,.,TRBV5-1,TRBJ2-5,CASSVGQGGETQYF,TGCGCCAGCAGCGTAGGACAGGGAGGAGAGACCCAGTACTTC
.,.,TRBV18,TRBJ1-3,CASSPQAPGADNTIYF,TGTGCCAGCTCACCACAGGCCCCTGGGGCAGACAACACCATATATTTT
.,once,TRBV6-5,TRBJ1-4,CASSSGGEKLFF,TGTGCCAGCAGTTCAGGAGGCGAAAAACTGTTTTTT
TRBD1,.,TRBV7-9,TRBJ1-1,CASKWTGDTEAFF,TGTGCCAGCAAATGGACAGGGGACACTGAAGCTTTCTTT
.,.,TRBV27,TRBJ1-6,CASSWGRDQLSSYNSPLHF,TGTGCCAGCAGTTGGGGGAGGGATCAACTTAGCTCCTATAATTCACCCCTCCACTTT
.,.,TRBV30,TRBJ1-1,CAWTQMGASETEAFF,TGTGCCTGGACCCAGATGGGGGCGAGTGAGACTGAAGCTTTCTTT
.,.,TRBV5-1,TRBJ1-5,CASRLSMGYNQPQHF,TGCGCCAGCAGACTTAGTATGGGCTACAATCAGCCCCAGCATTTT
TRBD2,once,TRBV5-1,TRBJ2-1,CASRGGLAVTGVGNEQFF,TGCGCCAGCAGGGGCGGACTAGCGGTAACAGGGGTTGGGAATGAGCAGTTCTTC
.,.,TRBV29-1,TRBJ1-5,CSVGSGSNQPQHF,TGCAGCGTTGGATCCGGGAGCAATCAGCCCCAGCATTTT
.,.,TRBV3-1/TRBV3-2,TRBJ2-1,CASSQVISPEQFF,TGTGCCAGCAGCCAAGTTATTTCCCCCGAGCAGTTCTTC
.,.,TRBV3-1/TRBV3-2,TRBJ1-2,CASSQAGDYGYTF,TGTGCCAGCAGCCAAGCAGGGGACTATGGCTACACCTTC
TRBD1,.,TRBV28,TRBJ1-6,CASSHPRMQGASSPLHF,TGTGCCAGCAGTCACCCTCGAATGCAGGGGGCGAGTTCACCCCTCCACTTT
.,.,TRBV19,TRBJ1-1,CASSIANRADTEAFF,TGTGCCAGTAGTATAGCGAACAGGGCGGACACTGAAGCTTTCTTT
TRBD1,.,TRBV4-2,TRBJ1-4,CASSQAGGQGIEKLFF,TGTGCCAGCAGCCAAGCCGGGGGACAGGGGATCGAAAAACTGTTTTTT
TRBD1,.,TRBV11-2,TRBJ2-7,CASSLDSQGAYEQYF,TGTGCCAGCAGCTTAGATAGCCAGGGGGCCTACGAGCAGTACTTC
.,few,TRBV12-2,TRBJ2-1,CASLRKRAVSYNEQFF,TGTGCAAGTCTCAGGAAGAGGGCCGTCTCCTACAATGAGCAGTTCTTC
TRBD2,.,TRBV11-2,TRBJ2-3,CASSLVAGPVSTDTQYF,TGTGCCAGCAGCCTAGTAGCGGGGCCCGTTAGCACAGATACGCAGTATTTT
TRBD2,.,TRBV4-2,TRBJ2-7,CASSQIGGGPSDYEQYF,TGTGCCAGCAGCCAAATCGGGGGGGGACCTAGCGATTACGAGCAGTACTTC
.,.,TRBV5-1,TRBJ2-1,CASSLAYLGGGRDEQFF,TGCGCCAGCAGCTTGGCCTACCTGGGGGGGGGCCGGGATGAGCAGTTCTTC
.,few,TRBV6-2/TRBV6-3,TRBJ2-3,CASSHGLPDTQYF,TGTGCCAGCAGTCACGGACTTCCAGATACGCAGTATTTT
.,.,TRBV2,TRBJ1-5,CASSNPREGSQPLNQPQHF,TGTGCCAGCAGCAACCCGCGGGAGGGAAGCCAGCCCCTTAATCAGCCCCAGCATTTT
.,.,TRBV29-1,TRBJ2-1,CSVEDGTGTYNEQFF,TGCAGCGTTGAAGACGGCACAGGGACCTACAATGAGCAGTTCTTC
.,.,TRBV4-1,TRBJ1-2,CASSQGAEVLNTF,TGCGCCAGCAGCCAAGGGGCAGAAGTCTTGAACACCTTC